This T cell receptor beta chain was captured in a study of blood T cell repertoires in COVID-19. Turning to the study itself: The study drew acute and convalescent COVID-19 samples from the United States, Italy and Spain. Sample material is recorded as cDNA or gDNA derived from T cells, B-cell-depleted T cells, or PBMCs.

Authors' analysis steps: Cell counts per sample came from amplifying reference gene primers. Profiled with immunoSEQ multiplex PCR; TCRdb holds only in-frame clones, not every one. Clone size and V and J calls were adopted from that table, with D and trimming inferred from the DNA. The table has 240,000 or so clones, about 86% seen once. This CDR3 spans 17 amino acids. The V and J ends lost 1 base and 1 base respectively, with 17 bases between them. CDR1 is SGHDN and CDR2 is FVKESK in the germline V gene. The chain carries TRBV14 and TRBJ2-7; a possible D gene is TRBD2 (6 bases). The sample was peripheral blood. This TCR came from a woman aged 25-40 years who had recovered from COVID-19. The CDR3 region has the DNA TGTGCCAGCAGCCAAGTCCCTCCGGGGGTTGGGTCCTACGAGCAGTACTTC. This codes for CASSQVPPGVGSYEQYF.